Listed below are T cell receptor beta chains from one sample, sequenced in a study of a mutant IDH1 vaccine in newly diagnosed glioma. Antigens of these TCRs are unknown. Repertoires were generated with immunoSEQ multiplex PCR, while TCRdb's copy carries only in-frame clones and drops some. The sample yields about 33,000 clones, 88% seen once. The sample was PBMCs, taken from a glioma patient whose treatment included an IDH1 peptide vaccine. Receptors were obtained from a man aged 40-50 years with glioma. Each CDR3 is given without its conserved first and last residue.

TRBJ1-5 TRBV28 ASSFEGAVGNQPQH
TRBJ1-6 TRBV28 ASTPWGERQPLH
TRBJ1-6 TRBV11-2 ASSPGRDSRGNSPLH
TRBJ2-1 TRBV7-3 ASSLERASVHEQF
TRBJ1-3 TRBV7-2 ASSSQWGTGNTIY
TRBJ2-7 TRBV5-8 ASSSRTGVDEQY
TRBJ2-6 TRBV29-1 SVEITSGRSGANVLT
TRBJ1-2 TRBV29-1 SVGEYGYT
TRBJ2-7 TRBV6-5 ASSRQGAREQY
TRBJ2-7 TRBV2 ASSLRVSYEQY
TRBJ1-4 TRBV6-5 ASSPTVATNEKLF
TRBJ2-1 TRBV7-2 ASHSGGSYNEQF
TRBJ1-1 TRBV29-1 SVAQGWGTEAF
TRBJ2-3 TRBV6-1 ATLLDTYTDTQY
TRBJ2-6 TRBV10-3 AISESPSGSPGANVLT
TRBJ1-1 TRBV27 ASSPIPGRGNTEAF
TRBJ2-3 TRBV7-3 ASRGPAITDTQY
TRBJ1-5 TRBV7-8 ASSPGPSQPQH
TRBJ2-3 TRBV9 ASSPWTGDFSTDTQY
TRBJ2-5 TRBV5-1 ASSLSPWIGETQY
TRBJ1-1 TRBV7-9 ASSRSGQEAF
TRBJ1-3 TRBV14 ASSNNLNTIY
TRBJ2-7 TRBV5-1 ATSTMGGNDEQY
TRBJ1-2 TRBV4-1 ASSQVRTGGNYGYT
TRBJ1-5 TRBV6-6 ASMGVSNQPQH
TRBJ2-3 TRBV30 AGTPDKGTDTQY
TRBJ2-5 TRBV7-2 ASSLAGQGLETQY
TRBJ2-7 TRBV19 ASSTGTAPYEQY
TRBJ1-6 TRBV6-6 ASSRDPALPLH
TRBJ2-7 TRBV6-6 ASTLGGTSGSREY
TRBJ1-2 TRBV29-1 SVEPGQGIEGNYGYT
TRBJ2-3 TRBV29-1 SVEDGIYTDTQY
TRBJ1-2 TRBV2 ASRGRGQGNYGYT
TRBJ1-1 TRBV5-4 ASSRNRAQWSAF
TRBJ2-3 TRBV5-4 ASSLEVSVYTQY
TRBJ1-2 TRBV28 ASRRISTGDNPNYGYT
TRBJ1-3 TRBV25-1 ASRDPSGNTIY
TRBJ1-1 TRBV11-2 ASSVWARDQTEAF
TRBJ2-5 TRBV2 ASSAQGSQY
TRBJ1-2 TRBV2 ASSEWSAANYGYT
TRBJ1-5 TRBV7-8 ASSLWSGSNQPQH
TRBJ2-7 TRBV5-6 ASSVGLAGFYEQY
TRBJ2-1 TRBV6-4 ASSDGPSGRAEQF
TRBJ1-2 TRBV2 ASSLTGSNYGYT
TRBJ1-5 TRBV7-9 ASSLAGSNQPQH